The clone carrying this T cell receptor (beta chain) has ten or more counts. Its antigen is undetermined. TCR alpha and beta CDR3 regions were amplified from RNA using iRepertoire nested multiplex PCR. For one-step reverse transcription and amplification, roughly 95-400 ng of tissue mRNA or PBMC total RNA was used. TCRdb processed the multiplex PCR reads anew with MiXCR; each CDR3 protein has one entry. The table lists some 180,000 distinct CDR3 sequences, more than 30% of them singletons. This sample was included in a study of glioma-infiltrating T cells. Germline values: CDR1 SGHTA, CDR2 FQGNSA. This CDR3 spans 17 amino acids. V lost 2 bases and J lost 6; bases outside the gene matches: 9. Study results and limitations: Non-neoplastic patients had below-expected tissue-blood divergence, while all gliomas exceeded expectation. Tissue and blood shared very few CDR3 sequences.

The chain recombines TRBV7-2 with TRBJ2-7, with TRBD2 matching 14 bases. The source is a human donor with low-grade glioma or glioblastoma, undergoing nonglioma brain surgery, or in good health (not recorded which). Specimen: glioma tissue, nonneoplastic brain tissue, or PBMCs (not recorded which). The CDR3 nucleotides read TGTGCCAGCAGCTTACGCGCGCGACTAGCGGGAGGGGGCGAGCAGTACTTC. Its translation: CASSLRARLAGGGEQYF. Complete variable domain (other parts from reference TRBV7-2 and TRBJ2-7): GAGVSQSPSNKVTEKGKDVELRCDPISGHTALYWYRQSLGQGLEFLIYFQGNSAPDKSGLPSDRFSAERTGGSVSTLTIQRTQQEDSAVYLCASSLRARLAGGGEQYFGPGTRLTVT.